Shown below are 23 T cell receptor beta chains from a single sample sequenced in a study of radiation and T cells in renal cell carcinoma. The time point was: blood 2 weeks post-SBRT. Treatment indicated: 15 Gy SBRT to primary tumor, nephrectomy 4 weeks later. Here immunoSEQ multiplex PCR was the method, and the copy in TCRdb shows in-frame clones only, minus some. The table has roughly 150,000 clones, approximately 88% seen once; the top ten hold 10% to 15%. The material was blood, obtained from a patient whose treatment included radiotherapy and nephrectomy. These receptors were obtained from a woman aged 50 to 65 with renal cell carcinoma.

The chain has TRBV5-3 and TRBJ1-5; D not certain. TRBV5-3 is filed as an ORF, its function uncertain. V was shortened by 5 bases and J by 5 bases, with 8 bases between the two germline ends. The CDR3 loop spans 12 amino acids. In DNA, the CDR3 is TGTGCCAGAAGACCCTGGGATCAGCCCCAGCATTTT. This translates into CARRPWDQPQHF.

The rearrangement links TRBV7-2 to TRBJ2-7; perhaps TRBD2 as D (5 bases). Germline CDR1 is SGHTA and CDR2 is FQGNSA. Trimming stripped 2 bases from V and 7 bases from J, with 12 bases between. This CDR3 spans 13 amino acids. CDR3 bases: TGTGCCAGCAGCTTAAGCGGCGCCGGAGAGCAGTACTTC. Amino acid sequence: CASSLSGAGEQYF.

This clone has only a few counts. As DNA, the CDR3 is TGTGCCTGGAGGGGTAACAATGAGCAGTTCTTC. It translates to CAWRGNNEQFF. This rearrangement joins TRBV30 to TRBJ2-1, with unresolved D. CDR1 is GTSNPN and CDR2 is SVGIG in the germline V gene (reference sequence). The CDR3 is made up of 11 amino acids. Trimming removed 3 bases at V and 5 bases at J, with 5 bases between.

V gene TRBV5-1 combines with J gene TRBJ2-1; TRBD2 agrees at 10 bases. V shed 4 bases and J 10 bases; nucleotides not matched to a gene: 14. Germline V gene data show CDR1 as SGHRS and CDR2 as YFSETQ. The CDR3 runs to 16 residues. CDR3 bases: TGCGCCAGCAGCCCCAGACTAGCGGGCTACCCTCTAGAGCAGTTCTTC. It yields the protein CASSPRLAGYPLEQFF.

The chain carries TRBV19 and TRBJ2-7; TRBD1 or TRBD2 may be the D gene (5 bases each). Trimming cost V 6 bases and J 4 bases, with 16 bases left between them. The CDR3 is 14 residues long. Germline CDR1 reads LNHDA; CDR2 reads SQIVND (reference sequence). CDR3 coding DNA: TGTGCCAGTAGGGAGGCCGGGACCTCTTACGAGCAGTACTTC. Translation gives CASREAGTSYEQYF. Full variable domain (missing parts from reference TRBV19 and TRBJ2-7): DGGITQSPKYLFRKEGQNVTLSCEQNLNHDAMYWYRQDPGQGLRLIYYSQIVNDFQKGDIAEGYSVSREKKESFPLTVTSAQKNPTAFYLCASREAGTSYEQYFGPGTRLTVT.

Concerning this clone itself: The same CDR3 arises from other DNA sequences in this sample as well. The V gene is TRBV19, the J gene TRBJ2-2, with D possibly matching TRBD1 (5 bases). The CDR3 loop spans 14 amino acids. Trimming took 4 bases from V and 4 from J, leaving 10 bases between them. Germline loops: CDR1 LNHDA, CDR2 SQIVND (reference sequence). The CDR3 DNA reads TGTGCCAGTAGTACGCAGGGTACCACCGGGGAGCTGTTTTTT. It yields the protein CASSTQGTTGELFF.

In its sample, this clone was seen once. The chain links TRBV5-1 to TRBJ2-3, with 12 positions matching TRBD1. This CDR3 has 14 residues. Germline V gene data show CDR1 as SGHRS and CDR2 as YFSETQ. Germline trimming cut 7 bases from V and 4 bases from J; bases unmatched to any gene: 4. The CDR3 DNA follows: TGCGCCAGCCATGGGACAGGGGGCGCAGATACGCAGTATTTT. Translated, it gives CASHGTGGADTQYF. Full variable domain (rest looked up from reference TRBV5-1 and TRBJ2-3): KAGVTQTPRYLIKTRGQQVTLSCSPISGHRSVSWYQQTPGQGLQFLFEYFSETQRNKGNFPGRFSGRQFSNSRSEMNVSTLELGDSALYLCASHGTGGADTQYFGPGTRLTVL.

This clone was detected ten times or more. The chain joins TRBV6-6 to TRBJ1-5, with no clear D. Germline-derived CDR1 and CDR2 are MNHNY and SVGAGI (reference sequence). This CDR3 contains 15 residues. V lost 2 bases to trimming and J lost 2 bases, with 10 bases between them. Here the CDR3 DNA reads TGTGCCAGCAGTTACGGAGGGCAGGGCAATCAGCCCCAGCATTTT. This translates into CASSYGGQGNQPQHF.

The chain is built from TRBV5-1 and TRBJ2-3, with D unresolved. This CDR3 contains 20 residues. Between the trimmed V and J ends, which lost 0 bases and 2 bases, there was a span of 25 bases. In germline, CDR1 is SGHRS, CDR2 YFSETQ. The CDR3 spells CASSLVETPGPRRYTDTQYF. The CDR3 region has the DNA TGCGCCAGCAGCTTGGTCGAGACTCCAGGACCCCGCCGATACACAGATACGCAGTATTTT.

This rearrangement joins TRBV4-1 to TRBJ2-5; 9 nucleotides line up with TRBD2. V lost 1 base to trimming and J lost 1 base; unmatched junction nucleotides: 7. This CDR3 is built from 17 residues. Germline CDR1 and CDR2: MGHRA and YSYEKL. CDR3: CASSQGRSGGSQETQYF. CDR3 nucleotides: TGCGCCAGCAGCCAAGGGAGGAGCGGGGGGTCCCAAGAGACCCAGTACTTC.

This clone was found once. The chain combines TRBV15 with TRBJ1-4; the D gene is possibly TRBD1 (6 bases). This CDR3 contains 15 residues. Per the germline V gene, CDR1 is LNHNV and CDR2 is YYDKDF (reference sequence). Trimming stripped 3 bases from V and 8 bases from J, with 16 bases between. CDR3 DNA sequence: TGTGCCACCAGCAGGACGGGGGGGGGCTGGGAAAAACTGTTTTTT. It encodes CATSRTGGGWEKLFF. The variable domain in full, completed from reference TRBV15 and TRBJ1-4, reads DAMVIQNPRYQVTQFGKPVTLSCSQTLNHNVMYWYQQKSSQAPKLLFHYYDKDFNNEADTPDNFQSRRPNTSFCFLDIRSPGLGDTAMYLCATSRTGGGWEKLFFGSGTQLSVL.

The V call is TRBV18, the J call TRBJ2-6, with a weak D call TRBD1 (6 bases). Germline loops: CDR1 KGHSH, CDR2 LQKENI. The CDR3 is 15 residues long. V was clipped by 4 bases and J by 3 bases, with 10 bases between them. The CDR3: CASSLETGGANVLTF. Here the CDR3 DNA reads TGTGCCAGCTCACTTGAGACAGGTGGGGCCAACGTCCTGACTTTC.

The chain carries TRBV2 and TRBJ1-2; D possibly corresponds to TRBD1 (5 bases). The V end was cut by 4 bases, the J end by 7 bases, with 16 bases between. Germline CDR1 reads SNHLY; CDR2 reads FYNNEI. The CDR3 totals 14 residues. CDR3 coding DNA: TGTGCCAGCAGTGGATCTACAGGCCTCCTTGGCTACACCTTC. This codes for CASSGSTGLLGYTF.

The J gene is TRBJ2-2, the V gene TRBV6-5; 8 bases match TRBD1. CDR3 length: 15 amino acids. CDR1 and CDR2 from the germline V gene are MNHEY and SVGAGI. Losses at the gene ends were 8 bases for V and 3 bases for J; bases not matched to a gene: 8. The DNA for the CDR3 is TGTGCCAGCGTCCCGCAGGGGGCGGACACCGGGGAGCTGTTTTTT. The encoded protein is CASVPQGADTGELFF.

In DNA form, the CDR3 reads TGTGCCAGCGGGAACCCGGGGAGTCAGCCCCAGCATTTT. It yields the protein CASGNPGSQPQHF. J is TRBJ1-5 and V is TRBV6-5; D gene ambiguous. CDR1 and CDR2 (germline): MNHEY, SVGAGI. The CDR3 consists of 13 residues. V was pared by 8 bases and J by 6 bases, with 14 bases between.

This clone has more than one count but fewer than ten. The CDR3 is CASSYSTNYGYTF. Here the CDR3 DNA reads TGTGCCAGCAGTTACTCGACGAATTATGGCTACACCTTC. This chain uses TRBV6-5 with TRBJ1-2, with D unclear. Trimming took 0 bases from V and 5 from J, leaving 7 bases between them. Germline V gene sequence: CDR1 MNHEY, CDR2 SVGAGI. CDR3 length equals 13 residues.

The chain carries TRBV5-6 and TRBJ2-2; D uncertain. Germline CDR1 is SGHDT and CDR2 is YYEEEE. This CDR3 spans 14 amino acids. V lost 8 bases and J 2 bases, leaving 13 bases between the germline ends. CDR3 coding DNA: TGTGCCAGTGAGTTGGGGTTCAACACCGGGGAGCTGTTTTTT. It specifies CASELGFNTGELFF.

This clone has only one observation. The chain is built from TRBV6-5 and TRBJ1-3; D is possibly TRBD1 (5 bases). The germline V and J ends were trimmed by 0 bases and 5 bases, with 11 bases remaining between them. CDR1 MNHEY and CDR2 SVGAGI come from the germline V gene. The CDR3 covers 15 residues. CDR3 nucleotide sequence: TGTGCCAGCAGTTACTCGAGCCAGGGACGAAACACCATATATTTT. This translates into CASSYSSQGRNTIYF.

V is TRBV19 and J is TRBJ1-2; 9 bases are shared with TRBD1. The CDR3 runs to 13 residues. Germline CDR1 LNHDA, CDR2 SQIVND (reference sequence). With 6 bases clipped from V and 6 bases from J, the junction kept 5 bases outside the gene matches. CDR3 sequence reads: CASRNRGHDGYTF. The CDR3 DNA reads as TGTGCCAGTAGGAACAGGGGGCACGATGGCTACACCTTC.

This chain joins TRBV29-1 and TRBJ1-4, with 12 bases matching TRBD1. The germline V gene has CDR1 SQVTM and CDR2 ANQGSEA. J lost 8 bases, V lost 6 bases, and 4 bases had no gene match. This CDR3 is built from 13 residues. In DNA, the CDR3 is TGCAGCGTGGGACAGGGGGCTGGGGAAAAACTGTTTTTT. Protein: CSVGQGAGEKLFF.

CDR3 nucleotide sequence: TGCGCCAGCAGAGAGCAGGGCCAGAACACTGAAGCTTTCTTT. Encoded protein: CASREQGQNTEAFF. The rearrangement joins TRBV23-1 to TRBJ1-1; tentative D call: TRBD1 (5 bases). TRBV23-1 is an open reading frame, and its role is uncertain. The CDR3 extends over 14 amino acids. V was shortened by 6 bases and J by 1 base, with 12 bases between the two germline ends.

The chain combines TRBV5-5 with TRBJ2-1, with 8 bases matching TRBD1. The ends lost 5 bases at V and 12 bases at J; junction bases unmatched: 4. Germline V lookup: CDR1 SGHKS, CDR2 YYEKEE (reference sequence). The CDR3 totals 11 residues. The CDR3 loop is CASSIGTGQFF. CDR3 in DNA: TGTGCCAGCAGTATCGGGACAGGGCAGTTCTTC.

V gene TRBV29-1 combines with J gene TRBJ1-1; a weak D match, TRBD1 (6 bases). This CDR3 has 14 amino acids. Germline values: CDR1 SQVTM, CDR2 ANQGSEA. Between the trimmed V and J ends, which lost 7 bases and 2 bases, there was a span of 17 bases. The CDR3 spells CSAAYQGTNTEAFF. DNA for the CDR3: TGCAGCGCCGCCTATCAGGGGACTAACACTGAAGCTTTCTTT.